This T cell receptor (beta chain) was sequenced for a study of cytomegalovirus exposure and HLA in healthy donors. Study in general: A subsequent analysis reported that the roughly 130 validation repertoires were produced on the same platform that had also been used for the roughly 710 first-cohort repertoires. Study-wide findings and caveats: Among TCR beta chains, those listed as cytomegalovirus-associated numbered around 180. Across donors, most TCRs were seen rarely, yet some public ones were widespread.

Data came from immunoSEQ multiplex PCR; TCRdb stores just in-frame clones and leaves some out. This sample has 200,000 to 300,000 clones, with approximately 84% found just once. A word on this clone: No antigen is known for it.

This CDR3 is 14 amino acids long. Germline values: CDR1 SGHAT, CDR2 FQNNGV. V was pared by 5 bases and J by 4 bases, with 13 bases between. The TCR originated in a woman in her 30s in good health and CMV-seropositive. The rearrangement joins TRBV11-2 to TRBJ2-3; D is perhaps TRBD2 (5 bases). The source material was PBMCs. CDR3 in amino acids: CASSPGSVSDTQYF. The CDR3 region has the DNA TGTGCCAGCAGCCCCGGTAGCGTATCAGATACGCAGTATTTT.